One sample yielded the 5 T cell receptor beta chains listed below, sequenced in a study of blood T cells in healthy people across ages (dated by TCRdb to 2013 to 2016). Receptor amplification or capture employed 5' RACE. Sequencer: Illumina HiSeq 2500. The second PCR ran for roughly 7 to 12 cycles and used a J-beta primer mix along with a sample-barcoded 5' primer. TCRdb reprocessing: public reads trimmed at Q25 with fastp, clones called with MiXCR, in-frame beta chains kept. Records with the same CDR3 protein are collapsed into one entry carrying the most frequent genes and DNA. This sample is represented by around 1.1 million distinct CDR3 sequences; roughly two fifths of them were singletons. 10% to 15% of the sample is held by the ten biggest clonotypes. Input material: blood. The receptors here all came from a young man in good health.

This sequence joins TRBV28 and TRBJ2-6; 8 bases align to TRBD1. J gave up 1 base and V 2 bases, and 13 bases lay outside the gene matches. The CDR3 is 20 residues long. Germline CDR1 and CDR2: MDHEN and SYDVKM. The CDR3 coding sequence is TGTGCCAGCAGTTTACCCCACTGGACAGGGAAGGAGTCTGGGGCCAACGTCCTGACTTTC. As protein: CASSLPHWTGKESGANVLTF.

This clonotype was observed a few times. The V gene is TRBV18, the J gene TRBJ1-5; possibly TRBD1 for D (6 bases). CDR1 and CDR2 from the germline V gene are KGHSH and LQKENI. V lost 3 bases, J lost 2 bases, and 11 bases lay in between. This CDR3 is built from 15 residues. The CDR3 loop reads CASSPDSSRNQPQHF. The CDR3 DNA sequence: TGTGCCAGCTCACCGGACAGCTCTCGCAATCAGCCCCAGCATTTT.

The chain has TRBV5-5 and TRBJ2-3; either TRBD1 or TRBD2 may supply D (7 bases each). CDR3 length: 16 residues. Germline-derived CDR1 and CDR2 are SGHKS and YYEKEE (reference sequence). The germline V and J ends were trimmed by 4 bases and 4 bases, with 19 bases remaining between them. DNA of the CDR3: TGTGCCAGCAGCGCGGGAGTCGACAGGGTCGCAGATACGCAGTATTTT. As protein: CASSAGVDRVADTQYF.

The table lists this clonotype with a count of one. V usage is TRBV6-2 or TRBV6-3 and J usage is TRBJ1-1; D is ambiguous. The V gene lost 5 bases and the J gene lost 3 bases, with 13 bases spanning the gap. CDR3 length: 14 amino acids. Per the germline V gene, CDR1 is MNHEY and CDR2 is SVGEGT. CDR3 sequence (DNA): TGTGCCAGCAGTGTCGGCAGCCCATACACTGAAGCTTTCTTT. It translates to CASSVGSPYTEAFF.

This sequence joins TRBV21-1 and TRBJ1-6; TRBD1 is taken as the D call from the table, unchecked against the DNA. TRBV21-1 is given as a pseudogene. This CDR3 has 18 residues. The CDR3 DNA reads as TGTGCCAGCAGCAAAGAGACAGGGGGCATCGTGATGGATTCACCCCTCCACTTT. Its protein is CASSKETGGIVMDSPLHF.